This T cell receptor beta chain was identified in a study of T cell repertoires in cytomegalovirus infection. Across the study: In public TCR beta signatures, there were indications of both CMV infection and matching HLA type.

Germline-derived CDR1 and CDR2 are LNHDA and SQIVND (reference sequence). Trimming took 7 bases from V and 9 from J, leaving 13 bases between them. CDR3 length: 11 amino acids. Findings and caveats of the study: HLA-C-restricted CMV-specific TCR beta clonotypes were dominant in the ex vivo response.

MiXCR, run by TCRdb on the reads, gives a single entry per CDR3 protein. The data contain about 770,000 distinct CDR3 sequences, 25% to 35% of them seen just once; the ten biggest clones take up about an eighth. Turning to this clonotype: As yet, its antigen is unknown.

The rearrangement links TRBV19 to TRBJ2-7; D possibly corresponds to TRBD1 (5 bases). This specimen was cultured CD8+ T cells from PBMCs, taken from culture after CMV antigen stimulation. The TCR sequence derives from a human donor in good health (CMV status not recorded). Some clones in this sample may be carry-over from other donors' samples. In nucleotides, the CDR3 is TGTGCCAGTACCGACAGTCACCGGCAGTACTTC. It yields the protein CASTDSHRQYF.